This TCR beta chain was sequenced during a study of response to subunit inactivated influenza vaccine. TCRdb fed the RT-PCR reads into MiXCR, producing one record per CDR3 protein. The table records more than 400,000 distinct CDR3 sequences, about 7.2% of them present only once. This clonotype was seen a handful of times. The clonotype originates from a man in his fifties or sixties who received an inactivated influenza vaccine. The source material was PBMCs from blood, sampled 23 to 25 months after vaccination.

The CDR3 spells CASSWTGNGYTF. The CDR3 DNA is TGTGCCAGCAGTTGGACAGGGAATGGCTACACCTTC. The genes are TRBV7-8 and TRBJ1-2; 8 positions match TRBD1. The CDR3 covers 12 residues. V dropped 6 bases and J dropped 6; count of bases not matched to a gene: 3. Germline values: CDR1 SGHVS, CDR2 FQNEAQ.